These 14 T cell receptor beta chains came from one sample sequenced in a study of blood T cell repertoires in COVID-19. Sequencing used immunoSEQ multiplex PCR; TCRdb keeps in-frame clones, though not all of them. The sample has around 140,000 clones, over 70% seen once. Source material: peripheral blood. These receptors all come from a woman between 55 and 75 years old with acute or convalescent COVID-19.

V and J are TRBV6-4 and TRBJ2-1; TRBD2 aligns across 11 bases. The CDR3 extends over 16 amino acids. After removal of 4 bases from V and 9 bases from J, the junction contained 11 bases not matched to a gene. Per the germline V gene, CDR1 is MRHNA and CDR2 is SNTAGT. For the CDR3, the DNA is TGTGCCAGCAGTGCACTAGCGGGAGTGGGGGTTGGTGAGCAGTTCTTC. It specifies CASSALAGVGVGEQFF.

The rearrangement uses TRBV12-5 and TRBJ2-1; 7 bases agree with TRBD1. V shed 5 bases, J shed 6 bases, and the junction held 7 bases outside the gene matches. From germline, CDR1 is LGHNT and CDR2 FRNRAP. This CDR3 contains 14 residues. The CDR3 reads CASGASTGFNEQFF. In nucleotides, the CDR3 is TGTGCTAGTGGTGCGTCGACAGGGTTCAATGAGCAGTTCTTC.

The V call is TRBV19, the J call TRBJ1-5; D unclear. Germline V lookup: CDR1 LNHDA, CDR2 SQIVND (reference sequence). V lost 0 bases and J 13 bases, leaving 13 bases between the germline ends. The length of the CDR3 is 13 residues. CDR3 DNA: TGTGCCAGTAGTATAGAAGTGGCCAGATCACAGCATTTT. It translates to CASSIEVARSQHF.

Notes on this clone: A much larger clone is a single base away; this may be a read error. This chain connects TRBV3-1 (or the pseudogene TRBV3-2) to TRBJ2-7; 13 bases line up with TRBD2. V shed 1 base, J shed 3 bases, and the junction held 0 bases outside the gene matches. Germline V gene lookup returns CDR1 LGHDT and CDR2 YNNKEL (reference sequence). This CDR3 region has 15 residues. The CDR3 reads CASSQGTSGSYEQYF. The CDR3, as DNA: TGTGCCAGCAGCCAAGGGACTAGCGGGAGCTACGAGCAGTACTTC.

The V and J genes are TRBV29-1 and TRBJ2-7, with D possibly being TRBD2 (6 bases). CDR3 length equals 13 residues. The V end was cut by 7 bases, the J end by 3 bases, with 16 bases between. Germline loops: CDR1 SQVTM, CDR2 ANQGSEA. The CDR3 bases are TGCAGCGCTCGGGAGCCCTCGGACTACGAGCAGTACTTC. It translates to CSAREPSDYEQYF.

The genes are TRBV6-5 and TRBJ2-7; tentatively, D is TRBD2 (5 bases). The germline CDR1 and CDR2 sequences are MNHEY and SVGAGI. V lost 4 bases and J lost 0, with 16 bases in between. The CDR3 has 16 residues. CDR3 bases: TGTGCCAGCAGTTTCTCTAGCCCAACGAGCTCCTACGAGCAGTACTTC. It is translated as CASSFSSPTSSYEQYF.

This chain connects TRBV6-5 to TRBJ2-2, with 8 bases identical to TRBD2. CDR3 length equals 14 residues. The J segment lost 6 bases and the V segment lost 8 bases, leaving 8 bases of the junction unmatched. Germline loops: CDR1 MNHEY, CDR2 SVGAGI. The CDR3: CASRSLAGSGELFF. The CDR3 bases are TGTGCCAGCCGCAGTCTAGCGGGCTCCGGGGAGCTGTTTTTT.

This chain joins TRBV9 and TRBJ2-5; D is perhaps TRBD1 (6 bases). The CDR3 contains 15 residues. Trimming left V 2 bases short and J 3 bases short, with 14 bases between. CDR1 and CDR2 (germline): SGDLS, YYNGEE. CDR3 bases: TGTGCCAGCAGCGTGGGGGCCCAGGGAAAAGAGACCCAGTACTTC. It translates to CASSVGAQGKETQYF. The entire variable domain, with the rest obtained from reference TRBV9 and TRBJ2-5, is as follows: DSGVTQTPKHLITATGQRVTLRCSPRSGDLSVYWYQQSLDQGLQFLIQYYNGEERAKGNILERFSAQQFPDLHSELNLSSLELGDSALYFCASSVGAQGKETQYFGPGTRLLVL.

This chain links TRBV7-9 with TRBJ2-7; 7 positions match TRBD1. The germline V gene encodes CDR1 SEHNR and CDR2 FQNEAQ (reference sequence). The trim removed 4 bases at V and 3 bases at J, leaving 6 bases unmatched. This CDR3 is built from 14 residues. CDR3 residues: CASSSPGQRYEQYF. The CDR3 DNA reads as TGTGCCAGCAGCTCCCCGGGACAGCGCTACGAGCAGTACTTC.

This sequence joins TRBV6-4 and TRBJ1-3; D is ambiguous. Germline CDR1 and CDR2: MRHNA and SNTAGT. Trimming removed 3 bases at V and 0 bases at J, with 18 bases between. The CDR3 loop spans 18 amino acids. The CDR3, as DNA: TGTGCCAGCAGTGAGTCGGTTGGAGAAACTAGCTCTGGAAACACCATATATTTT. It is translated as CASSESVGETSSGNTIYF.

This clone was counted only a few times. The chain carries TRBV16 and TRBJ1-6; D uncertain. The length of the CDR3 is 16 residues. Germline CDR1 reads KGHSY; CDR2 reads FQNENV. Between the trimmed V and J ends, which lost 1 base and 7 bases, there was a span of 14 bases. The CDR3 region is CASSQLQVNRNSPLHF. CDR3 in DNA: TGTGCCAGCAGCCAATTACAAGTCAACAGAAATTCACCCCTCCACTTT.

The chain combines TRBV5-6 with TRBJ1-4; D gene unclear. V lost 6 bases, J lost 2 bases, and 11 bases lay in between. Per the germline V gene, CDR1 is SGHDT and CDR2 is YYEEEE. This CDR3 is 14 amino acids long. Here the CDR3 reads CASTLGYTNEKLFF. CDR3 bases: TGTGCCAGCACCCTCGGGTATACTAATGAAAAACTGTTTTTT.

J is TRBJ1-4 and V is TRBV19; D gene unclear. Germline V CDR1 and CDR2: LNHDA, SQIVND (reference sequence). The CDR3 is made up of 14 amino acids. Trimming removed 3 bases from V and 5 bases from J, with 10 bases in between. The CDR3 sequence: CASSIGGNNEKLFF. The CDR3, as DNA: TGTGCCAGTAGTATTGGAGGGAACAATGAAAAACTGTTTTTT.

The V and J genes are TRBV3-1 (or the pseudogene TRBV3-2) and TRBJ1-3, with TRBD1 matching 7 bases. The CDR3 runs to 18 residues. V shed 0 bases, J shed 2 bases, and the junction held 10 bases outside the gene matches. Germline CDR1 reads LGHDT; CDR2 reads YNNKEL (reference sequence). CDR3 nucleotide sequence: TGTGCCAGCAGCCAAGATCAGGGACAGCTTGTCACTGGAAACACCATATATTTT. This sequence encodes CASSQDQGQLVTGNTIYF.